What follows describes a single T cell receptor beta chain. This entry belongs to a study of beta chain features in type 1 diabetes. The CDR3 consists of 12 residues. From germline, CDR1 is LNHNV and CDR2 YYDKDF (reference sequence). Trimming removed 8 bases at V and 3 bases at J, with 11 bases between. The whole isolated RNA underwent reverse transcription, so sequencing captured expressed TCRB transcripts. Clones were read by immunoSEQ multiplex PCR, and TCRdb kept only the in-frame ones, dropping some. The data hold 860,000 or so clones, with 17% observed a single time. Material: naive CD4+ T cells from blood. The chain is built from TRBV15 and TRBJ2-7; maybe TRBD2 (6 bases). The TCR comes from a woman in her late teens or twenties in good health. The CDR3 DNA reads as TGTGCCACCGGGACTGACTACTACGAGCAGTACTTC. As protein: CATGTDYYEQYF.